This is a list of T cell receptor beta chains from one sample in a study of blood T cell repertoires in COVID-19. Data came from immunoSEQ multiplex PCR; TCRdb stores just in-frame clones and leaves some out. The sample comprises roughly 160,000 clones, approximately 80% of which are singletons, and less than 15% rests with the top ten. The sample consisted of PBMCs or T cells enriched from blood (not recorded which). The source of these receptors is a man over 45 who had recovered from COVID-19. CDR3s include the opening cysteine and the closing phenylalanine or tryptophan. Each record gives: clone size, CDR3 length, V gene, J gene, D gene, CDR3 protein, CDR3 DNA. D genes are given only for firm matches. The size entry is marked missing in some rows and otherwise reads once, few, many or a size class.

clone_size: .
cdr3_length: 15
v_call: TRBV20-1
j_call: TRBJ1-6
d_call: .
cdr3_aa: CSASFSGRGKSPLHF
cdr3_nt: TGCAGTGCTAGTTTTTCTGGGCGGGGGAAGTCACCCCTCCACTTT

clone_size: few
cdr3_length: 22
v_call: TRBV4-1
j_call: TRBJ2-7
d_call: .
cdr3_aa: CASSQPTSPDVPRRLSTYEQYF
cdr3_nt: TGCGCCAGCAGCCAGCCCACCTCCCCGGATGTCCCTAGAAGGCTAAGTACCTACGAGCAGTACTTC

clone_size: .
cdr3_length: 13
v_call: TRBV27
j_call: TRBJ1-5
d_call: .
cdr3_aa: CASSLQGGQPQHF
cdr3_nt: TGTGCCAGCAGTCTACAGGGCGGGCAGCCCCAGCATTTT

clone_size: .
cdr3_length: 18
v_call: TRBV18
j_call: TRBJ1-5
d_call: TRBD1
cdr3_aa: CASSPGTGGAFSNQPQHF
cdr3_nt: TGTGCCAGCTCACCGGGGACAGGGGGAGCTTTTAGCAATCAGCCCCAGCATTTT

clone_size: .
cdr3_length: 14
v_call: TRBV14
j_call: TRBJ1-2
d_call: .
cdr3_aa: CASSQGTSNYGYTF
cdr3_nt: TGTGCCAGCAGCCAGGGGACTTCTAACTATGGCTACACCTTC

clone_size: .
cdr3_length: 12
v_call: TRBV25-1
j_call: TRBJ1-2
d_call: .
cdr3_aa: CASSEGAYGYTF
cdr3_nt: TGTGCCAGCAGTGAAGGGGCGTATGGCTACACCTTC

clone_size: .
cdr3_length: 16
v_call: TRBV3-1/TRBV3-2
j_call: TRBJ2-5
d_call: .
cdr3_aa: CASSQDPHRGGLTQYF
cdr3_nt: TGTGCCAGCAGCCAAGATCCCCATAGGGGGGGCTTAACACAGTACTTC

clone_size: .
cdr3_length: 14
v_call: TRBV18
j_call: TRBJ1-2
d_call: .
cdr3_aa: CASSPPGVMDGYTF
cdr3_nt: TGTGCCAGCTCACCACCGGGCGTGATGGATGGCTACACCTTC

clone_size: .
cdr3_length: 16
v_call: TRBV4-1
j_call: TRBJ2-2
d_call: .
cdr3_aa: CASSQEITGLPGELFF
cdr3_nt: TGCGCCAGCAGCCAAGAAATAACAGGGCTTCCCGGGGAGCTGTTTTTT

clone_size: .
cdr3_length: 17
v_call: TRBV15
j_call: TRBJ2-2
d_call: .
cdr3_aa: CATSRPAGGGITGELFF
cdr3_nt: TGTGCCACCAGCAGACCTGCTGGAGGGGGCATAACCGGGGAGCTGTTTTTT

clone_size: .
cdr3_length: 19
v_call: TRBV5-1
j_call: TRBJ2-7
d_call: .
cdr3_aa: CASSFWSGFGGPILREQYF
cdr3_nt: TGCGCCAGCAGCTTTTGGAGCGGCTTCGGGGGGCCTATTTTGCGGGAGCAGTACTTC

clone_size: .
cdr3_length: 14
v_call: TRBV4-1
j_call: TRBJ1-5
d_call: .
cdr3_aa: CASSQREGNQPQHF
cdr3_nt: TGCGCCAGCAGCCAAAGGGAGGGCAATCAGCCCCAGCATTTT

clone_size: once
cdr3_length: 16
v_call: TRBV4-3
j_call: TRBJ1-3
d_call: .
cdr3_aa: CASSQDVAGTGNTIYF
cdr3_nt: TGCGCCAGCAGCCAAGATGTGGCAGGGACTGGAAACACCATATATTTT

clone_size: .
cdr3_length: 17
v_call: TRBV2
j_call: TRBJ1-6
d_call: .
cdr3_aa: CASSEARGGKGNSPLHF
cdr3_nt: TGTGCCAGCAGTGAAGCGCGGGGGGGGAAGGGTAATTCACCCCTCCACTTT

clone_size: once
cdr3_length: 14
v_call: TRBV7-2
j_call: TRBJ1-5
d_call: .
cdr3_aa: CASSSLSLNQPQHF
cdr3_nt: TGTGCCAGCAGCTCACTATCCTTGAATCAGCCCCAGCATTTT

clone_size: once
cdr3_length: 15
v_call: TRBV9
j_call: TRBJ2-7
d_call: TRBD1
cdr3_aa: CASSVAGTGGDEQYF
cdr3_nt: TGTGCCAGCAGCGTAGCGGGGACAGGGGGTGACGAGCAGTACTTC

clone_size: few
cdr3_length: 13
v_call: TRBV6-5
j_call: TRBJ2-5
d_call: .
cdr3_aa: CASRSQGVQTQYF
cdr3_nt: TGTGCCAGCAGATCACAGGGAGTCCAGACCCAGTACTTC

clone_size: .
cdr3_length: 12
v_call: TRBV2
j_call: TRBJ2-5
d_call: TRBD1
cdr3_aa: CASTWTGETQYF
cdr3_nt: TGTGCCAGCACCTGGACAGGGGAGACCCAGTACTTC

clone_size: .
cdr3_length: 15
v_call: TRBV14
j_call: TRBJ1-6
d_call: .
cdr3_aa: CASSRHRARDSPLHF
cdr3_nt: TGTGCCAGCAGCCGCCACAGGGCTAGGGATTCACCCCTCCACTTT

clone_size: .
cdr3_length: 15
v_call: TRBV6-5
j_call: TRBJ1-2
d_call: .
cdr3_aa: CASSYSGGANYGYTF
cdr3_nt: TGTGCCAGCAGTTACTCCGGGGGAGCTAACTATGGCTACACCTTC

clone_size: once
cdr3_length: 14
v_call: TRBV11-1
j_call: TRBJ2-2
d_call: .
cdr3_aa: CASSLALEVGELFF
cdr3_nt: TGTGCCAGCAGCTTAGCGCTGGAGGTCGGGGAGCTGTTTTTT

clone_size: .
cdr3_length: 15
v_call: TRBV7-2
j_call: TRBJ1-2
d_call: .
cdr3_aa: CASSSYRLANYGYTF
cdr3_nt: TGTGCCAGCAGCTCTTACCGCCTAGCTAACTATGGCTACACCTTC

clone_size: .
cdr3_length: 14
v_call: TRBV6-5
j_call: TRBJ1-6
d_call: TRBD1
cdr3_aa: CASRGQGSVSPLHF
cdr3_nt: TGTGCCAGCAGGGGACAGGGGAGTGTTTCACCCCTCCACTTT

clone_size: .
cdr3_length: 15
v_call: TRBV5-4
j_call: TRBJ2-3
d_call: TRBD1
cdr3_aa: CASSFGQETTDTQYF
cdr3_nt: TGTGCCAGCAGCTTTGGACAGGAGACGACAGATACGCAGTATTTT

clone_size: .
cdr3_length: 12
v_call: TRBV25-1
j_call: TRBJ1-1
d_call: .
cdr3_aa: CASSDPGTEAFF
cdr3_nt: TGTGCCAGCAGTGACCCCGGCACTGAAGCTTTCTTT

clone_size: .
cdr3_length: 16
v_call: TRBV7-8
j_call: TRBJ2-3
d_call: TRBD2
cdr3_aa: CASSSPLGTSIDTQYF
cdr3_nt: TGTGCCAGCAGCTCTCCACTCGGGACTAGCATCGATACGCAGTATTTT

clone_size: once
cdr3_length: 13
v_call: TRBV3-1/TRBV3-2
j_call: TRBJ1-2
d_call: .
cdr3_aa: CASSQVAGLGYTF
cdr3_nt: TGTGCCAGCAGCCAAGTTGCAGGGCTGGGCTACACCTTC

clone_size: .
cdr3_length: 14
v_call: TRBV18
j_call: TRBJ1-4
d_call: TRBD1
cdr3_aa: CASSPGTDNEKLFF
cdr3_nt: TGTGCCAGCTCACCAGGGACAGATAATGAAAAACTGTTTTTT

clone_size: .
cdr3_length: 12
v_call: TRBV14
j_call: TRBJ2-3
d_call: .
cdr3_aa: CASSQDRATRYF
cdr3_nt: TGTGCCAGCAGCCAAGACAGGGCGACACGGTATTTT

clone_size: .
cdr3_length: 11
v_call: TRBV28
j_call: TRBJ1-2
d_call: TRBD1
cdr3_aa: CASGTAYGYTF
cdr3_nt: TGTGCCAGCGGGACAGCTTATGGCTACACCTTC

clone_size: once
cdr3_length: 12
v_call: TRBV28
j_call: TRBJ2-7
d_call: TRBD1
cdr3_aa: CASGSGGYEQYF
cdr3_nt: TGTGCCAGCGGTTCAGGGGGCTACGAGCAGTACTTC

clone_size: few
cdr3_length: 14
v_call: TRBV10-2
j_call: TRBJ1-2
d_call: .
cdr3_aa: CASSEGRYNYGYTF
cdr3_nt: TGCGCCAGCAGTGAAGGGAGGTATAACTATGGCTACACCTTC

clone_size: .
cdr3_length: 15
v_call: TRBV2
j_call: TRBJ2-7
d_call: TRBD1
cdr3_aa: CASEKTGTGSYEQYF
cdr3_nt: TGTGCCAGCGAAAAGACCGGGACAGGCTCCTACGAGCAGTACTTC

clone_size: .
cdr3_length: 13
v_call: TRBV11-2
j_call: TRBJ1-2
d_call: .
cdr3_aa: CASSLVEGFGYTF
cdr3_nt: TGTGCCAGCAGCTTAGTAGAGGGTTTCGGCTACACCTTC

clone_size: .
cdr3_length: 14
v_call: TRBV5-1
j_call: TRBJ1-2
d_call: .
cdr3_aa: CASSLGGRVYGYTF
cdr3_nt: TGCGCCAGCAGCTTGGGGGGCAGGGTCTATGGCTACACCTTC

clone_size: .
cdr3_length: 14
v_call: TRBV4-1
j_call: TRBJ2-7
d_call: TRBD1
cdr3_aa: CASSQAGGVVEQYF
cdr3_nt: TGCGCCAGCAGCCAAGCAGGGGGTGTGGTCGAGCAGTACTTC

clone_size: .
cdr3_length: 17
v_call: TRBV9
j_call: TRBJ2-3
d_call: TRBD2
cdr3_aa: CASSLGPSGGPGDTQYF
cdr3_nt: TGTGCCAGCAGCCTAGGCCCCAGCGGGGGCCCCGGGGATACGCAGTATTTT